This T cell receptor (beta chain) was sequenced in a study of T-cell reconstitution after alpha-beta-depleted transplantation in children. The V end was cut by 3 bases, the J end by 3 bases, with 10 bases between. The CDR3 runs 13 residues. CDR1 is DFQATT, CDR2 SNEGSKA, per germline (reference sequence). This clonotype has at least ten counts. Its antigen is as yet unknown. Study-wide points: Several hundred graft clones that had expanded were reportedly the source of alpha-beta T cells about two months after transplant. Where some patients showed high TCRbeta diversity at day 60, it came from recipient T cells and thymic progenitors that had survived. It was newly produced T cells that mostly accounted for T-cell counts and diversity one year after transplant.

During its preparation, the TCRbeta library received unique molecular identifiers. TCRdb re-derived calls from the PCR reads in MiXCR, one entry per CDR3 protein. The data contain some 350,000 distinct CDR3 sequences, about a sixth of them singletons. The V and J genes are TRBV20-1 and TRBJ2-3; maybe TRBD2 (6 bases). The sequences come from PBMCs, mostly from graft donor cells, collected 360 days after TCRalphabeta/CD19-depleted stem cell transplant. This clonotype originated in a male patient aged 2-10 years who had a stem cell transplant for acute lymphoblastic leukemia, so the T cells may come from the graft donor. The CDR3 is CSASGRGTDTQYF. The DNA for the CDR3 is TGCAGTGCTAGCGGGAGAGGGACAGATACGCAGTATTTT.